This TCR beta chain was sequenced for a study of blood T cell repertoires in COVID-19. Study summary: COVID-19 samples collected from the United States, Italy and Spain covered acute and convalescent phases. T cells, B-cell-depleted T cells, or PBMCs provided the cDNA or gDNA that served as material.

Per the authors' pipeline: Scientists estimated how many nucleated cells there were by amplifying reference gene primers. Some clones are missing from TCRdb's copy, which holds only in-frame ones; the method was immunoSEQ multiplex PCR. V, J and clone size derive from that table, while D and trimming were established from the DNA sequence. Here the sample spans about 240,000 clones, roughly 91% being singletons. The TCR originated in a woman aged 35 to 49 who had recovered from COVID-19. Sequenced material: peripheral blood.

This CDR3 reads CAISQNRDPLYGYTF. In DNA form, the CDR3 reads TGTGCCATCAGCCAGAACAGGGACCCCCTCTATGGCTACACCTTC. V gene TRBV10-3 combines with J gene TRBJ1-2, with D perhaps matching TRBD1 (6 bases). V was pared by 6 bases and J by 4 bases, with 18 bases between. Germline V gives CDR1 ENHRY, CDR2 SYGVKD. This CDR3 has 15 residues.